The source of this T cell receptor (beta chain) is a study of blood T cell repertoires in COVID-19. In the study overall: The United States, Italy and Spain supplied acute and convalescent COVID-19 samples. Sources were T cells, B-cell-depleted T cells, or PBMCs; the material itself was cDNA or gDNA.

Participant ages covered roughly 18 to 89 years across some 25 US areas. In assigning cohorts, the study relied on participant-reported clinical history. Clones were sequenced by immunoSEQ multiplex PCR, and TCRdb holds only the in-frame ones, with some missing. The profile shows around 300,000 clones, around 87% of them singletons. Deletions cut 4 bases from V and 2 bases from J, with 17 bases between. Germline CDR1 and CDR2: SGHTS and YDEGEE. The length of the CDR3 is 16 residues. The sample consisted of PBMCs or T cells enriched from blood (not recorded which). V usage is TRBV5-8 and J usage is TRBJ2-3; D possibly corresponds to TRBD2 (5 bases). The TCR originated in a woman aged 18-29 years with acute COVID-19. DNA for the CDR3: TGTGCCAGCAGCCCCTGGGGTGTGAGGGCCACAGATACGCAGTATTTT. Translation: CASSPWGVRATDTQYF.